This TCR beta chain stems from a study of T cells after somatic rescue of genetic block. J was trimmed by 7 bases and V by 3 bases; bases with no gene match: 9. Germline V gene data show CDR1 as LNHDA and CDR2 as SQIVND (reference sequence). CDR3 length equals 16 residues. Using immunoSEQ multiplex PCR, the repertoire was profiled, and TCRdb retains in-frame clones only, with some absent. The sample carries 12,000 or so clones, about 81% recorded once. This chain joins TRBV19 and TRBJ2-1, with 10 bases aligning to TRBD2. This clonotype was sampled from a boy aged 5-17 years. Sequences were obtained from peripheral blood mononuclear cells (PBMCs). The CDR3 reads CASSIFSGRTSNEQFF. The CDR3, as DNA: TGTGCCAGTAGTATTTTTAGCGGGAGGACTTCGAATGAGCAGTTCTTC.